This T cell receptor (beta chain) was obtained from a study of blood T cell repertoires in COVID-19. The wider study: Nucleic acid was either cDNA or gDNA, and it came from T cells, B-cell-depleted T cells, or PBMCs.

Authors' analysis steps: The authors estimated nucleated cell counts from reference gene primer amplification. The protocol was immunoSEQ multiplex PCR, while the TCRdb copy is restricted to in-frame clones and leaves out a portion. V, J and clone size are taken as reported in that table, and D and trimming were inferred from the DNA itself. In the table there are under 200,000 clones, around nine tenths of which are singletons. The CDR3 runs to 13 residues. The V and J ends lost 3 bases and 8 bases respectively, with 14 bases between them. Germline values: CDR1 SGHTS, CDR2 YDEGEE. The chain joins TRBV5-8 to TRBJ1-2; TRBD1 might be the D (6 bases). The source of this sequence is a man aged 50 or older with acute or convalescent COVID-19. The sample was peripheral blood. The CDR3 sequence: CASSSQGRGGYTF. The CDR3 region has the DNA TGTGCCAGCAGCTCACAGGGAAGGGGCGGCTACACCTTC. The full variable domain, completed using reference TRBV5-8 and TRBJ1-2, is EAGVTQSPTHLIKTRGQQATLRCSPISGHTSVYWYQQALGLGLQFLLWYDEGEERNRGNFPPRFSGRQFPNYSSELNVNALELEDSALYLCASSSQGRGGYTFGSGTRLTVV.